These 30 T cell receptor beta chains were all obtained from the same sample, sequenced in a study of blood T cell repertoires in COVID-19. Measured with immunoSEQ multiplex PCR; TCRdb has only the in-frame clones, and not every one. The table shows under 200,000 clones, with roughly 84% occurring only once. The sequencing sample was made of peripheral blood. These receptor sequences come from a man aged 40-49 years with acute or convalescent COVID-19.

The rearrangement joins TRBV2 to TRBJ1-3; 12 bases agree with TRBD1. Germline V gene data show CDR1 as SNHLY and CDR2 as FYNNEI. Losses at the gene ends were 4 bases for V and 0 bases for J; bases not matched to a gene: 4. The CDR3 has 17 residues. CDR3 DNA sequence: TGTGCCAGCAGTGGGGGGACAGGGGGCCTCTCTGGAAACACCATATATTTT. Translating gives CASSGGTGGLSGNTIYF.

For this clone: The junction does not match germline at one end; this may be a read error. The genes are TRBV28 and TRBJ1-1, with 12 bases that match TRBD1. CDR1 MDHEN and CDR2 SYDVKM come from the germline V gene. The CDR3 spans 12 residues. CDR3 DNA: TGTGCCAGCAGGCTGGGGACAGGGGGCTTGGATTTT. Translation: CASRLGTGGLDF.

This clone occurred once. This chain uses TRBV4-3 with TRBJ1-4; possibly TRBD1 for D (6 bases). CDR1 and CDR2 from the germline V gene are LGHNA and YSLEER. Trimming left V 4 bases short and J 3 bases short, with 12 bases between. The CDR3 runs 15 residues. CDR3 loop: CASSLLQGANEKLFF. The DNA for the CDR3 is TGCGCCAGCAGCCTACTACAGGGAGCTAATGAAAAACTGTTTTTT.

The CDR3 here is CASSFGNTEAFF. The CDR3 DNA reads TGTGCCAGCAGTTTCGGGAACACTGAAGCTTTCTTT. J is TRBJ1-1 and V is TRBV6-2 or TRBV6-3; D gene uncertain. V lost 4 bases and J 1 base, leaving 4 bases between the germline ends. Germline V gives CDR1 MNHEY, CDR2 SVGEGT. The CDR3 has 12 residues.

In the case of this clone: The sample carries other DNA sequences with the same CDR3. V and J are TRBV5-1 and TRBJ2-1; 8 bases fit TRBD2. The ends lost 0 bases at V and 4 bases at J; junction bases unmatched: 3. This CDR3 is built from 15 residues. Germline V gives CDR1 SGHRS, CDR2 YFSETQ. The CDR3 region has the DNA TGCGCCAGCAGCTTGGAGGCGGGGGGTTACAATGAGCAGTTCTTC. Translation: CASSLEAGGYNEQFF.

The V and J genes are TRBV5-1 and TRBJ2-4; TRBD1 is a possible D gene (6 bases). CDR3 length: 16 amino acids. Trimming left V 0 bases short and J 1 base short, with 11 bases between. Looked up from germline, CDR1 is SGHRS and CDR2 is YFSETQ. The CDR3 DNA follows: TGCGCCAGCAGCTTGGCTTCAGGGGAGGCCAAAAACATTCAGTACTTC. Its translation is CASSLASGEAKNIQYF.

There are many counts of this clone. This sequence joins TRBV3-1 (or the pseudogene TRBV3-2) and TRBJ2-7; possible D gene TRBD1, 6 bases. The germline V gene encodes CDR1 LGHDT and CDR2 YNNKEL (reference sequence). Trimming removed 5 bases at V and 5 bases at J, with 10 bases between. This CDR3 spans 12 amino acids. CDR3 sequence reads: CASSIGQNEQYF. For the CDR3, the DNA is TGTGCCAGCAGCATTGGACAGAACGAGCAGTACTTC.

V is TRBV6-6 and J is TRBJ1-5, with 7 bases fitting TRBD1. V lost 7 bases, J lost 7 bases, and 7 bases stayed unmatched. The CDR3 loop spans 13 amino acids. The germline gives CDR1 MNHNY, CDR2 SVGAGI (reference sequence). The CDR3 DNA sequence: TGTGCCAGCAAGGGGGCGCTTGGGCAGCCCCAGCATTTT. It codes for CASKGALGQPQHF.

The chain uses TRBV2 and TRBJ2-3; 9 positions match TRBD2. V shed 6 bases, J shed 3 bases, and the junction held 7 bases outside the gene matches. This CDR3 contains 15 residues. Looked up from germline, CDR1 is SNHLY and CDR2 is FYNNEI. CDR3 sequence reads: CASRATSGSTDTQYF. As DNA, the CDR3 is TGTGCCAGCAGGGCGACTAGCGGATCAACAGATACGCAGTATTTT.

The J gene is TRBJ2-1, the V gene TRBV7-8, with 9 bases fitting TRBD1. The CDR3 totals 16 residues. The germline CDR1 and CDR2 sequences are SGHVS and FQNEAQ. J lost 5 bases, V lost 1 base, and 6 bases had no gene match. CDR3 bases: TGTGCCAGCAGCTTAGGGACAGGGGCGCCCCACAATGAGCAGTTCTTC. This sequence encodes CASSLGTGAPHNEQFF.

V gene TRBV7-2 combines with J gene TRBJ1-2; tentatively, D is TRBD1 (5 bases). Germline assignment: CDR1 SGHTA and CDR2 FQGNSA. CDR3 size: 14 residues. Trimming took off 0 bases at V and 6 bases at J, with 11 bases between the two ends. The CDR3 here is CASSLAGGVHGYTF. CDR3 nucleotide sequence: TGTGCCAGCAGCTTAGCGGGGGGTGTACATGGCTACACCTTC. The entire variable domain, with the rest obtained from reference TRBV7-2 and TRBJ1-2, is as follows: GAGVSQSPSNKVTEKGKDVELRCDPISGHTALYWYRQSLGQGLEFLIYFQGNSAPDKSGLPSDRFSAERTGGSVSTLTIQRTQQEDSAVYLCASSLAGGVHGYTFGSGTRLTVV.

This clone was seen a few times. The rearrangement joins TRBV19 to TRBJ2-1; no firm D call. V was trimmed by 7 bases and J by 7 bases, leaving 17 bases between them. The CDR3 runs to 14 residues. The germline V gene encodes CDR1 LNHDA and CDR2 SQIVND (reference sequence). The CDR3 sequence: CASTGVLTVNEQFF. The CDR3 DNA reads TGTGCCAGTACTGGAGTCCTGACCGTGAATGAGCAGTTCTTC.

The rearrangement uses TRBV2 and TRBJ1-4, with TRBD1 identical over 9 bases. The junction had 4 bases not matched to a gene; V was cut back by 6 bases and J by 8 bases. The germline V gene has CDR1 SNHLY and CDR2 FYNNEI. The CDR3 has 13 residues. The DNA for the CDR3 is TGTGCCAGCAGACAGGGGGCGATGGAAAAACTGTTTTTT. Encoded protein: CASRQGAMEKLFF.

In its sample, this clone was seen a few times. V usage is TRBV9 and J usage is TRBJ2-5, with TRBD2 matching over 11 bases. Trimming at V came to 7 bases and at J to 2 bases, leaving 10 bases not matched to a gene. The CDR3 runs to 16 residues. Per the germline V gene, CDR1 is SGDLS and CDR2 is YYNGEE. CDR3 bases: TGTGCCAGCGGATATGGGACTAGCGGTCTACAAGAGACCCAGTACTTC. It is translated as CASGYGTSGLQETQYF.

V and J are TRBV6-5 and TRBJ1-2; possibly TRBD1 for D (6 bases). In germline, CDR1 is MNHEY, CDR2 SVGAGI. Trimming cost V 4 bases and J 2 bases, with 17 bases left between them. This CDR3 region has 16 residues. The CDR3 DNA is TGTGCCAGCAGTTCGAGCCCGGGGGGCCTCAACTATGGCTACACCTTC. It encodes CASSSSPGGLNYGYTF.

The chain combines TRBV6-5 with TRBJ1-1, with 10 bases that match TRBD1. The germline gives CDR1 MNHEY, CDR2 SVGAGI. Trimming cost V 5 bases and J 4 bases; bases outside gene matches: 1. The CDR3 has 13 amino acids. CDR3 residues: CASSRQGATEAFF. The CDR3, as DNA: TGTGCCAGCAGTCGACAGGGGGCCACTGAAGCTTTCTTT.

Comments on this clone: The sample carries other DNA sequences with the same CDR3. The V call is TRBV7-2, the J call TRBJ1-2, with D possibly being TRBD1 (5 bases). The V gene's germline CDR1 is SGHTA and CDR2 FQGNSA. The CDR3 spans 13 residues. V lost 2 bases and J lost 1, with 5 bases in between. The CDR3 region is CASSLRGNYGYTF. CDR3 nucleotide sequence: TGTGCCAGCAGCTTAAGGGGTAACTATGGCTACACCTTC.

The chain links TRBV5-6 to TRBJ1-2, with 9 bases identical to TRBD1. The CDR3 runs to 12 residues. Germline V gives CDR1 SGHDT, CDR2 YYEEEE. Germline trimming cut 6 bases from V and 5 bases from J; bases unmatched to any gene: 2. The CDR3 here is CASTQGAYGYTF. DNA for the CDR3: TGTGCCAGCACACAGGGGGCGTATGGCTACACCTTC.

J is TRBJ2-2 and V is TRBV24-1; 7 bases align to TRBD2. This CDR3 comprises 15 residues. Germline assignment: CDR1 KGHDR and CDR2 SFDVKD. The V segment lost 7 bases and the J segment 3 bases; nucleotides outside the gene matches: 7. CDR3 DNA sequence: TGTGCCACCAGCAATTTCGGGGGGTACACCGGGGAGCTGTTTTTT. Its translation is CATSNFGGYTGELFF.

V is TRBV6-5 and J is TRBJ2-7, with 11 bases fitting TRBD1. Germline V lookup: CDR1 MNHEY, CDR2 SVGAGI. The length of the CDR3 is 15 residues. The V segment lost 7 bases and the J segment 3 bases; nucleotides outside the gene matches: 8. CDR3 DNA: TGTGCCAGCATCGATGGGACAGGGGGTTTCTACGAGCAGTACTTC. Its translation is CASIDGTGGFYEQYF.

This chain joins TRBV5-1 and TRBJ2-3; D call uncertain. Germline V gene lookup returns CDR1 SGHRS and CDR2 YFSETQ. The CDR3 length is 14 residues. V lost 0 bases and J lost 0, with 5 bases in between. The CDR3 sequence: CASSLAYSTDTQYF. The CDR3 coding sequence is TGCGCCAGCAGCTTGGCCTATAGCACAGATACGCAGTATTTT.

V and J are TRBV28 and TRBJ1-2; D possibly corresponds to TRBD1 (5 bases). The germline V and J ends were trimmed by 3 bases and 1 base, with 9 bases remaining between them. Per the germline V gene, CDR1 is MDHEN and CDR2 is SYDVKM. CDR3 length: 14 amino acids. This CDR3 is CASSLDQGNYGYTF. The CDR3 DNA is TGTGCCAGCAGTTTGGACCAGGGTAACTATGGCTACACCTTC.

V is TRBV7-2 and J is TRBJ1-6; D possibly corresponds to TRBD1 (5 bases). From germline, CDR1 is SGHTA and CDR2 FQGNSA. There are 14 residues in the CDR3. The CDR3 nucleotides read TGTGCGACAAGGGCAGGGATCTACAATTCACCCCTCCACTTT. Translation: CATRAGIYNSPLHF.

In its sample, this clone was seen a few times. The J gene is TRBJ1-4, the V gene TRBV13; D remains ambiguous. This CDR3 comprises 15 residues. V was shortened by 8 bases and J by 5 bases, with 18 bases between the two germline ends. Germline V gene data show CDR1 as PRHDT and CDR2 as FYEKMQ (reference sequence). The DNA of the CDR3 is TGTGCCAGCCCGCGGTTGGCCGACCCAAATGAAAAACTGTTTTTT. Its translation: CASPRLADPNEKLFF.

The chain employs TRBV4-3 and TRBJ1-4, with TRBD1 as a possible D gene (6 bases). Trimming shortened V by 3 bases and J by 8 bases, and 22 bases separated the two germline ends. Germline CDR1 and CDR2: LGHNA and YSLEER. This CDR3 has 17 amino acids. The CDR3 protein is CASSQDILGALNEKLFF. The CDR3 DNA follows: TGCGCCAGCAGCCAGGACATTTTGGGGGCCCTTAACGAAAAACTGTTTTTT.

V and J are TRBV15 and TRBJ1-6; maybe TRBD1 (6 bases). In germline, CDR1 is LNHNV, CDR2 YYDKDF (reference sequence). This CDR3 comprises 15 residues. V was cut by 3 bases and J by 9 bases, with 15 bases left in between. This CDR3 reads CATSREQGGGSPLHF. Here the CDR3 DNA reads TGTGCCACCAGCAGGGAACAGGGTGGAGGTTCACCCCTCCACTTT.

The chain has TRBV11-2 and TRBJ2-7, with no clear D. V lost 4 bases and J 9 bases, leaving 16 bases between the germline ends. This CDR3 spans 13 amino acids. The V gene's germline CDR1 is SGHAT and CDR2 FQNNGV. This CDR3 is CASSSYSGSWQYF. The CDR3 coding sequence is TGTGCCAGCAGCTCCTACTCCGGGTCGTGGCAGTACTTC.

The rearrangement uses TRBV28 and TRBJ1-2; possible D gene TRBD1, 6 bases. Germline values: CDR1 MDHEN, CDR2 SYDVKM. With 6 bases removed from V and 4 bases from J, the gap between germline ends came to 12 bases. The CDR3 sequence is 13 residues long. The DNA of the CDR3 is TGTGCCAGCAGAAAGCAGGGGAGCTATGGCTACACCTTC. Residues: CASRKQGSYGYTF.

This clone was picked up one time. The chain recombines TRBV5-4 with TRBJ1-2, with D maybe TRBD1 (5 bases). This CDR3 region has 16 residues. The germline CDR1 and CDR2 sequences are SGHNT and YYREEE (reference sequence). The germline V and J ends were trimmed by 2 bases and 1 base, with 15 bases remaining between them. CDR3 DNA sequence: TGTGCCAGCAGCTTAAGGGGAGGGACCTTTAACTATGGCTACACCTTC. It codes for CASSLRGGTFNYGYTF.

This chain uses TRBV28 with TRBJ1-2; 7 bases map to TRBD1. V shed 7 bases, J shed 3 bases, and the junction held 17 bases outside the gene matches. Germline CDR1 is MDHEN and CDR2 is SYDVKM. The CDR3 is 17 residues long. The chain's CDR3 is CASTPPRRDRKHYGYTF. CDR3 sequence (DNA): TGTGCCAGCACCCCACCCCGACGGGACAGAAAACACTATGGCTACACCTTC.